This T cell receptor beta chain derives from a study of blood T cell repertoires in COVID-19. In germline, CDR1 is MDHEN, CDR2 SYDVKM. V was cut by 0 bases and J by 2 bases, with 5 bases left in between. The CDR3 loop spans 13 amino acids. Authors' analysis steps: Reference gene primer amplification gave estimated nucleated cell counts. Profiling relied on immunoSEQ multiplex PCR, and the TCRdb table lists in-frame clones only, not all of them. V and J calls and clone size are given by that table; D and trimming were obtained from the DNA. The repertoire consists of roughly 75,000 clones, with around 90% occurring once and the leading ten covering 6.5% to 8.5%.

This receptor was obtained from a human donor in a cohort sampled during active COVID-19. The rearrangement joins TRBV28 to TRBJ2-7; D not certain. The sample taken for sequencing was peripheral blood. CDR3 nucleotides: TGTGCCAGCAGTTTATGGTCAACCTACGAGCAGTACTTC. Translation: CASSLWSTYEQYF.